Listed below are T cell receptor beta chains from one sample, sequenced in a study of blood T cell repertoires in COVID-19. Sequenced by immunoSEQ multiplex PCR; TCRdb stores in-frame clones only, minus some. The table has approximately 270,000 clones, 84% seen once. The sample taken for sequencing was peripheral blood. Receptors were obtained from a person between 65 and 79 years old with COVID-19, enrolled during active disease. The CDR3 runs from the conserved cysteine through the conserved F or W. A D gene is named only where the DNA matches it firmly. Rows may omit the clone size; those that give it use once, few, many or a size class.

abundance,j_gene,d_gene,v_gene,CDR3aa,CDR3nt
-,TRBJ1-3,TRBD1,TRBV6-2/TRBV6-3,CASSRRQGPTSGNTIYF,TGTGCCAGCAGTAGACGACAGGGGCCTACCTCTGGAAACACCATATATTTT
once,TRBJ2-2,TRBD1,TRBV19,CASGQVGGTGELFF,TGTGCCAGCGGACAGGTTGGCGGGACCGGGGAGCTGTTTTTT
-,TRBJ2-1,TRBD1,TRBV19,CASHRTGQYNEQFF,TGTGCCAGTCATAGGACAGGCCAATACAATGAGCAGTTCTTC
-,TRBJ1-4,-,TRBV7-2,CASSLSREKLFF,TGTGCCAGCAGCTTATCCAGGGAAAAACTGTTTTTT
-,TRBJ1-1,-,TRBV5-4,CASTLNPRVNTEAFF,TGTGCCAGCACCTTAAACCCCAGGGTGAACACTGAAGCTTTCTTT
few,TRBJ1-1,-,TRBV5-6,CASSFSGGVEAFF,TGTGCCAGCAGCTTTTCGGGGGGTGTTGAAGCTTTCTTT
few,TRBJ2-1,TRBD1,TRBV5-4,CASSLGQGAPRNEQFF,TGTGCCAGCAGCTTGGGACAGGGGGCACCACGGAATGAGCAGTTCTTC
-,TRBJ2-2,TRBD1,TRBV4-1,CASSRPPGQKNTGELFF,TGCGCCAGCAGCCGACCTCCGGGACAGAAAAACACCGGGGAGCTGTTTTTT
-,TRBJ2-1,TRBD2,TRBV19,CASTWGGSYNEQFF,TGTGCCAGTACGTGGGGGGGCTCCTACAATGAGCAGTTCTTC
-,TRBJ2-1,TRBD1,TRBV9,CASSEGQPWNNEQFF,TGTGCCAGCAGCGAGGGACAGCCGTGGAACAATGAGCAGTTCTTC
-,TRBJ1-3,-,TRBV18,CASADSSGNTIYF,TGTGCCAGCGCAGACAGCTCTGGAAACACCATATATTTT
-,TRBJ1-1,TRBD1,TRBV5-1,CASSVDREDTEAFF,TGCGCCAGCAGCGTAGACAGGGAGGACACTGAAGCTTTCTTT
-,TRBJ2-7,TRBD1,TRBV7-2,CASSLVGTGISYEQYF,TGTGCCAGCAGCTTAGTAGGGACAGGCATATCCTACGAGCAGTACTTC
once,TRBJ2-1,-,TRBV7-2,CASSLVIRNEQFF,TGTGCCAGCAGCTTAGTTATCCGCAATGAGCAGTTCTTC
-,TRBJ2-3,-,TRBV19,CASSQGGDTQYF,TGTGCCAGTAGTCAAGGAGGGGATACGCAGTATTTT
-,TRBJ2-7,TRBD1,TRBV29-1,CSVQFRGSSYEQYF,TGCAGCGTTCAGTTCAGGGGGAGCTCCTACGAGCAGTACTTC
once,TRBJ2-3,TRBD1,TRBV30,CAWRNSGTGRRNF,TGTGCCTGGAGAAATTCCGGGACAGGGAGGAGGAATTTT
-,TRBJ2-3,-,TRBV5-4,CASSPRTDTQYF,TGTGCCAGCAGCCCCCGGACAGATACGCAGTATTTT
-,TRBJ1-2,TRBD1,TRBV3-1/TRBV3-2,CASSHEDRQGRYTF,TGTGCCAGCAGCCACGAAGATCGACAGGGGCGCTACACCTTC
once,TRBJ2-1,-,TRBV2,CASKPLGVDEQFF,TGTGCCAGCAAACCCCTCGGTGTCGATGAGCAGTTCTTC
-,TRBJ2-7,-,TRBV1,CTSSQVYTSGRYEQYF,TGCACCAGCAGCCAAGTATATACTAGCGGACGGTACGAGCAGTACTTC
-,TRBJ1-1,TRBD1,TRBV28,CASRTGSLEAFF,TGTGCCAGCAGGACAGGGTCCCTTGAAGCTTTCTTT
-,TRBJ2-2,TRBD2,TRBV5-5,CASSSLTGGLAGELFF,TGTGCCAGCAGCTCGCTCACGGGAGGATTGGCCGGGGAGCTGTTTTTT
once,TRBJ1-1,-,TRBV27,CASSWGQGTNTEAFF,TGTGCCAGCAGCTGGGGCCAGGGGACGAACACTGAAGCTTTCTTT
-,TRBJ2-2,TRBD1,TRBV7-2,CASSERQGANTGELFF,TGTGCCAGCAGCGAAAGACAGGGGGCCAACACCGGGGAGCTGTTTTTT
-,TRBJ2-7,-,TRBV4-1,CASSQAGTGAYEQYF,TGCGCCAGCAGCCAGGCCGGAACAGGAGCCTACGAGCAGTACTTC
-,TRBJ2-7,TRBD2,TRBV6-2/TRBV6-3,CASRPSGRTAEQYF,TGTGCCAGCAGGCCTAGCGGGAGGACGGCCGAGCAGTACTTC
-,TRBJ1-5,-,TRBV6-4,CAKRRGHQPQHF,TGTGCTAAGCGGCGGGGGCATCAGCCCCAGCATTTT
-,TRBJ2-5,TRBD1,TRBV7-3,CASSQTGAQETQYF,TGTGCCAGCAGTCAAACAGGGGCCCAAGAGACCCAGTACTTC
-,TRBJ2-1,TRBD2,TRBV13,CASSLRTSGGYNEQFF,TGTGCCAGCAGCCTGAGAACTAGCGGGGGTTACAATGAGCAGTTCTTC
few,TRBJ1-2,-,TRBV28,CASSSGQVGANYGYTF,TGTGCCAGCAGTTCAGGCCAGGTCGGTGCTAACTATGGCTACACCTTC
once,TRBJ2-7,-,TRBV9,CASSGQAGPYEQYF,TGTGCCAGCAGCGGACAGGCAGGCCCCTACGAGCAGTACTTC
-,TRBJ2-1,-,TRBV24-1,CATSEQGSYNEQFF,TGTGCCACCAGTGAGCAGGGGTCCTACAATGAGCAGTTCTTC
-,TRBJ2-1,TRBD2,TRBV6-6,CASSRAGTSGKGEQFF,TGTGCCAGCAGTCGAGCCGGGACTAGCGGCAAGGGGGAGCAGTTCTTC
-,TRBJ1-2,-,TRBV29-1,CSVKAGTNYGYTF,TGCAGCGTTAAGGCAGGGACTAACTATGGCTACACCTTC
-,TRBJ1-2,-,TRBV19,CASSIEFGKYGYTF,TGTGCCAGTAGTATAGAATTTGGCAAATATGGCTACACCTTC
-,TRBJ2-3,TRBD2,TRBV7-8,CASSLVGWIAGGITDTQYF,TGTGCCAGCAGCTTAGTAGGTTGGATAGCGGGAGGGATTACAGATACGCAGTATTTT
-,TRBJ2-5,-,TRBV18,CASSRAEQETQYF,TGTGCCAGCTCACGGGCCGAACAAGAGACCCAGTACTTC
-,TRBJ2-3,TRBD2,TRBV10-3,CASAKLAGGTDTQYF,TGTGCCAGCGCAAAGTTAGCGGGAGGCACAGATACGCAGTATTTT
once,TRBJ1-2,-,TRBV5-1,CASSLGEGYYGYTF,TGCGCCAGCAGCTTGGGTGAGGGCTACTATGGCTACACCTTC
-,TRBJ2-7,-,TRBV29-1,CSAQVGVMGVEQYF,TGCAGCGCCCAAGTAGGGGTAATGGGTGTCGAGCAGTACTTC
-,TRBJ1-1,TRBD1,TRBV28,CASSPLRQGRMNTEAFF,TGTGCCAGCAGTCCCCTCCGACAGGGCCGGATGAACACTGAAGCTTTCTTT
-,TRBJ2-3,TRBD1,TRBV9,CASSPRQGASTDTQYF,TGTGCCAGCAGCCCTCGACAGGGGGCGAGCACAGATACGCAGTATTTT
-,TRBJ1-2,-,TRBV2,CASSEGGIRKLYGYTF,TGTGCCAGCAGTGAAGGTGGAATACGGAAACTATATGGCTACACCTTC
-,TRBJ1-5,-,TRBV28,CASSLLEDQPQHF,TGTGCCAGCAGTTTATTAGAGGATCAGCCCCAGCATTTT
-,TRBJ2-5,TRBD2,TRBV7-9,CASSLGLADQETQYF,TGTGCCAGCAGCTTGGGACTAGCGGACCAAGAGACCCAGTACTTC
-,TRBJ1-1,-,TRBV6-5,CASLRGTEAFF,TGTGCCAGCCTTCGGGGTACTGAAGCTTTCTTT
-,TRBJ1-6,TRBD1,TRBV19,CASSAGTATNSPLHF,TGTGCCAGTAGCGCCGGGACAGCAACGAATTCACCCCTCCACTTT
-,TRBJ1-2,-,TRBV24-1,CATQGGVDYGYTF,TGTGCCACGCAAGGGGGGGTAGACTATGGCTACACCTTC
-,TRBJ2-7,TRBD1,TRBV11-3,CASSDRDRGEQYF,TGTGCCAGCAGTGACCGGGACAGGGGCGAGCAGTACTTC
-,TRBJ2-2,TRBD1,TRBV6-1,CASIESGTGGPGELFF,TGTGCCAGCATTGAATCCGGGACAGGGGGCCCCGGGGAGCTGTTTTTT
-,TRBJ2-7,-,TRBV7-8,CASSSAWEGDYEQYF,TGTGCCAGCAGCTCCGCGTGGGAGGGGGATTACGAGCAGTACTTC
-,TRBJ1-5,TRBD1,TRBV6-4,CANSPGQPDQPQHF,TGTGCCAACTCCCCGGGACAGCCCGATCAGCCCCAGCATTTT